This TCR beta chain was sequenced in a study of shared clonotypes between healthy human individuals. Broader study findings: Non-shared clonotypes showed lower generation probabilities than clonotypes common to all four donors.

This clone was picked up many times. Its antigen is still unknown. Libraries were prepared by immunoSEQ multiplex PCR; TCRdb keeps only in-frame clonotypes and omits some of them. The sample records hundreds of thousands of clones, around 78% being singletons. This receptor was identified in a woman younger than 45 in good health. The sequenced material came from memory CD4+ T cells sorted from blood. The subset here: CD45RA-negative fraction.

CDR3 residues: CASSLAGVEWGNEQFF. The CDR3 DNA reads TGTGCCAGCAGCTTAGCCGGCGTGGAATGGGGAAATGAGCAGTTCTTC. The V gene is TRBV7-2, the J gene TRBJ2-1; D gene ambiguous. The CDR3 length is 16 residues. V gave up 0 bases and J gave up 7 bases, with 16 bases separating them. CDR1 is SGHTA, CDR2 FQGNSA, per germline. Variable domain in full (rest from reference TRBV7-2 and TRBJ2-1): GAGVSQSPSNKVTEKGKDVELRCDPISGHTALYWYRQSLGQGLEFLIYFQGNSAPDKSGLPSDRFSAERTGGSVSTLTIQRTQQEDSAVYLCASSLAGVEWGNEQFFGPGTRLTVL.